The present entry profiles one TCR beta chain with its context. Given the absence of the conserved phenylalanine or tryptophan at the CDR3 end, a read error is likely. These data originate in a study of molecular identifiers for immune sequencing clone quantification. TCRdb re-derived calls from the PCR reads in MiXCR, one entry per CDR3 protein. The sample contains 40,000 to 65,000 distinct CDR3 sequences, approximately 34% of which appear only once. J was trimmed by 1 base and V by 0 bases; bases with no gene match: 4. This CDR3 is built from 15 residues. The germline V gene encodes CDR1 DFQATT and CDR2 SNEGSKA (reference sequence).

This receptor was identified in a human donor in good health. Some libraries in this study had Jurkat cell RNA spiked in. The chain combines TRBV20-1 with TRBJ2-7; 9 positions agree with TRBD2. The source material was naive CD8+ T cells from blood, with Jurkat cell RNA spiked in. This sample's subset: FACS-sorted CD8+CD4-CCR7+CD45RA+ naive T cells. CDR3 sequence reads: CSARDLAGTSYEQYL. The CDR3, as DNA: TGCAGTGCTAGAGACCTAGCGGGAACTTCCTACGAGCAGTACCTC.